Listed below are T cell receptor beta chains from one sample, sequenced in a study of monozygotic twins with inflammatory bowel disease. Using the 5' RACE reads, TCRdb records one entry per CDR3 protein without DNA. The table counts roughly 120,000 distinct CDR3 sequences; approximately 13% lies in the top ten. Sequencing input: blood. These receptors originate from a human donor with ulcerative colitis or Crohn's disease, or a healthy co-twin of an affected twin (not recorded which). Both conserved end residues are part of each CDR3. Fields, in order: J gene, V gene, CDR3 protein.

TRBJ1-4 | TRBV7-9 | CASSFSETSTEKLFF
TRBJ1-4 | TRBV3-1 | CASSQDVGQGTKLFF
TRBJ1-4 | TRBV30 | CAWSVRANEKLFF
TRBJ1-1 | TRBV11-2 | CASSLDQVWENTEAFF
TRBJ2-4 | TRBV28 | CASTPGWSGGGIQYF
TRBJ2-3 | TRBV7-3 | CASSLTATKGDTQYF
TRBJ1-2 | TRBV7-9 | CASSFDREGPYGYTF
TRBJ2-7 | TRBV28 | CASSLRPYEQYF
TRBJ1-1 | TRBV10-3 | CAISVARGEAFF
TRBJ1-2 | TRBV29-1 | CSAAESANYGYTF
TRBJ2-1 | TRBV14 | CASSQEYPYNEQFF
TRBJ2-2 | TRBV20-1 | CSAPTSGRATGELFF
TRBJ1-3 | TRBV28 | CASSFPGQSNTIYF
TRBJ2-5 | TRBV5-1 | CASRHNPQGGGETQYF
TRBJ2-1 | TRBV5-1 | CASSLSPGTYNEQFF
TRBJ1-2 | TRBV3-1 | CASSQARQGHGYTF
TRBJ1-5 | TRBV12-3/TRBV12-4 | CASSLAPKPQHF
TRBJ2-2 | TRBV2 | CASSSAIDRVSGELFF
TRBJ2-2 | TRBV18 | CASSPLKGSGELFF
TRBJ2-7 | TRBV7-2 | CASSLAGTTTYEQYF
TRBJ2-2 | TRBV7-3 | CASSLGLAGGTNTGELFF
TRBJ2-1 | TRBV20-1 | CSARGGRAYNEQFF
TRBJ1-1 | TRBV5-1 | CASSAATGVNTEAFF
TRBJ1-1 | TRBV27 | CASSSNTEAFF
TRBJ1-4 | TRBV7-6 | CASSPSASDEKLFF
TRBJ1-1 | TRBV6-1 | CATAKGQLNTEAFF
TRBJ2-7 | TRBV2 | CASRSLPPRYEQYF
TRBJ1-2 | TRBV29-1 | CSVEGEGGYTF
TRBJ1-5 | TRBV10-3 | CAISEPRTGGDEKHF
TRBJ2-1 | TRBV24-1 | CATSDPLAGASNEQFF